This T cell receptor beta chain was sequenced for a study of cytomegalovirus exposure and HLA in healthy donors. Broader study findings: Cytomegalovirus status was reportedly diagnosed by the classifier with high specificity and sensitivity. Cytomegalovirus-associated TCR beta chains were listed, numbering over 150. A link between a missense DCLRE1C variant and TCR beta V- and J-gene trimming emerged from a later analysis. A likely sequencing artifact accounted for one observed cluster of highly shared sequence variants.

The ends lost 7 bases at V and 6 bases at J; junction bases unmatched: 14. CDR3 size: 19 residues. Germline CDR1 and CDR2: MRHNA and SNTAGT. Primers included in the PCR were 60 Vbeta and 13 Jbeta primers. Sequenced by immunoSEQ multiplex PCR; TCRdb stores in-frame clones only, minus some. This sample carries about 230,000 clones, 70% to 90% of them seen once, and the ten largest clones take about 0.25%. As regards this clone: Its antigen is unidentified.

The V call is TRBV6-4, the J call TRBJ2-2; TRBD2 matches 16 bases. This TCR derives from a girl aged 2 to 10 in good health and CMV-seronegative. Sequenced input: PBMCs. The CDR3 region has the DNA TGTGCCAGCAACCCCCCCACCGGGACTAGCGGGAGGGCCCCCGGGGAGCTGTTTTTT. Residues: CASNPPTGTSGRAPGELFF.